This entry features one TCR beta chain sequence. Per the original data handling: Estimation of nucleated cell counts was performed using reference gene primer amplification. Here immunoSEQ multiplex PCR was the method, and the copy in TCRdb shows in-frame clones only, minus some. That table furnishes V, J and clone size, whereas the DNA furnished D and trimming. The sample holds roughly 220,000 clones, around 81% seen once. The data are from a study of blood T cell repertoires in COVID-19. Study overall: T cells, B-cell-depleted T cells, or PBMCs supplied cDNA or gDNA.

This TCR was sampled from a woman older than 75 with COVID-19, enrolled during active disease. Input material: peripheral blood.

The CDR3 is CASSYSGQGSYGYTF. The CDR3 nucleotides are TGTGCCAGCAGTTACTCAGGACAGGGGTCCTATGGCTACACCTTC. The rearrangement links TRBV6-6 to TRBJ1-2, with 9 bases lining up with TRBD1. J was trimmed by 4 bases and V by 0 bases; bases with no gene match: 3. Germline lookup yields CDR1 MNHNY and CDR2 SVGAGI (reference sequence). The length of the CDR3 is 15 residues.